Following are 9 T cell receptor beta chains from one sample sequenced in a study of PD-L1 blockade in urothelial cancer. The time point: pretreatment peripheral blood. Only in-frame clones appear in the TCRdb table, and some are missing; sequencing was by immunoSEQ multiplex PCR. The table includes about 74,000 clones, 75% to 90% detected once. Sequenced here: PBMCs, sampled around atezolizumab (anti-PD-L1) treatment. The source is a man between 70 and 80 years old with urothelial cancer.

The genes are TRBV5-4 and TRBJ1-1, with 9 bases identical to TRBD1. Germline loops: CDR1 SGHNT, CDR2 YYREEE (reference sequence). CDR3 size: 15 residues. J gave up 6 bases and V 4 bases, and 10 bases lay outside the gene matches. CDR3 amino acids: CASSPAGTGISEAFF. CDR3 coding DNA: TGTGCCAGCAGCCCGGCCGGGACAGGGATCTCTGAAGCTTTCTTT.

The DNA of the CDR3 is TGTGCCAGCAGCAACAGGGGGCCGGGGGCCAACGTCCTGACTTTC. It codes for CASSNRGPGANVLTF. J is TRBJ2-6 and V is TRBV6-1; 9 positions agree with TRBD1. CDR1 MNHNS and CDR2 SASEGT come from the germline V gene. The length of the CDR3 is 15 residues. The trim removed 6 bases at V and 4 bases at J, leaving 4 bases unmatched.

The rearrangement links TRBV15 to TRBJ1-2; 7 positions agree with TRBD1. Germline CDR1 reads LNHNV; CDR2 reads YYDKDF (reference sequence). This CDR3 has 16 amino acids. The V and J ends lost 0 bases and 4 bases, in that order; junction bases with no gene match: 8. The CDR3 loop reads CATSRDGTGAFYGYTF. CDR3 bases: TGTGCCACCAGCAGAGATGGAACAGGGGCGTTCTATGGCTACACCTTC. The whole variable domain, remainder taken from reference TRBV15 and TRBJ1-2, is DAMVIQNPRYQVTQFGKPVTLSCSQTLNHNVMYWYQQKSSQAPKLLFHYYDKDFNNEADTPDNFQSRRPNTSFCFLDIRSPGLGDTAMYLCATSRDGTGAFYGYTFGSGTRLTVV.

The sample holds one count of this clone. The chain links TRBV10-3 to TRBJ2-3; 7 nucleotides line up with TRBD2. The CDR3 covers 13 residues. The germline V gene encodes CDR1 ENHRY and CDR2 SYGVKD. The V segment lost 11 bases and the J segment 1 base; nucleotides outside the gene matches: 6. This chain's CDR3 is CALGGSRTDTQYF. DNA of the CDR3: TGTGCCCTCGGGGGGTCTCGCACAGATACGCAGTATTTT.

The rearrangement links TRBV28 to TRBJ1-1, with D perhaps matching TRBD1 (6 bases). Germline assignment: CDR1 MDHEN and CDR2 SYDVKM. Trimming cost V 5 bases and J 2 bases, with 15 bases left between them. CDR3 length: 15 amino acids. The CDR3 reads CASSKGQRVNTEAFF. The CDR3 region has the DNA TGTGCCAGCAGTAAAGGACAGAGGGTAAACACTGAAGCTTTCTTT.

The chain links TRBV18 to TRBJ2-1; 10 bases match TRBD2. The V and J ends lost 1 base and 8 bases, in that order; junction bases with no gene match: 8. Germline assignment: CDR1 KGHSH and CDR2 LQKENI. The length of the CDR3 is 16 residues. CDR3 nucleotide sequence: TGTGCCAGCTCACCACTGGGTAGCGGGAGGACCGATGAGCAGTTCTTC. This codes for CASSPLGSGRTDEQFF.

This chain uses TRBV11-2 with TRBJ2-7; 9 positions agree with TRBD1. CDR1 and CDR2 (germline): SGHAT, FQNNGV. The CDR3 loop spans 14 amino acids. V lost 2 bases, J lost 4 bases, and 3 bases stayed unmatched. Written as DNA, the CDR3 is TGTGCCAGCAGCTTAAACAGGGGGCCGTACGAGCAGTACTTC. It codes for CASSLNRGPYEQYF.

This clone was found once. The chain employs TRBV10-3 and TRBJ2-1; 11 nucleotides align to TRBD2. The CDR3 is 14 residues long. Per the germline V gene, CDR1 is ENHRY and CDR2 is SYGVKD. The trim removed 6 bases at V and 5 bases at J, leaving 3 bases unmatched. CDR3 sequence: CAISGTSGDNEQFF. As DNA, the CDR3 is TGTGCCATCAGCGGGACTAGCGGTGACAATGAGCAGTTCTTC.

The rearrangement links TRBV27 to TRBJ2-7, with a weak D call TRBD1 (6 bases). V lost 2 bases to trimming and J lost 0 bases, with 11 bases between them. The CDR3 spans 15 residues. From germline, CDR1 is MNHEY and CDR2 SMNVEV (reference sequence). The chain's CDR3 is CASSLGQLSSYEQYF. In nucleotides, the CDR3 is TGTGCCAGCAGTTTAGGACAGCTCAGCTCCTACGAGCAGTACTTC.